Reported below is one TCR beta chain. Sequence at one end of the junction differs from germline and may be a read error. The CDR3 sequence is 15 residues long. CDR1 is SSHAT, CDR2 FNYEAQ, per germline (reference sequence). The sample belongs to a study of blood T cell repertoires in COVID-19. About the research overall: Samples taken during acute and convalescent COVID-19 were collected in the United States, Italy and Spain. PBMCs, B-cell-depleted T cells, or T cells provided the cDNA or gDNA that made up the material.

The protocol was immunoSEQ multiplex PCR, while the TCRdb copy is restricted to in-frame clones and leaves out a portion. Of 60,000 to 75,000 clones in the sample, 82% are singletons; the top ten hold around 12%. The source of this sequence is a human donor in a cohort sampled during active COVID-19. Sequenced input: peripheral blood. The V and J genes are TRBV7-7 and TRBJ2-1; D is uncertain. CDR3 DNA sequence: TGTGCTAGCAGCTACGCGGTAGCCTCCTACAATGAGCAGTTCTTC. This encodes CASSYAVASYNEQFF.